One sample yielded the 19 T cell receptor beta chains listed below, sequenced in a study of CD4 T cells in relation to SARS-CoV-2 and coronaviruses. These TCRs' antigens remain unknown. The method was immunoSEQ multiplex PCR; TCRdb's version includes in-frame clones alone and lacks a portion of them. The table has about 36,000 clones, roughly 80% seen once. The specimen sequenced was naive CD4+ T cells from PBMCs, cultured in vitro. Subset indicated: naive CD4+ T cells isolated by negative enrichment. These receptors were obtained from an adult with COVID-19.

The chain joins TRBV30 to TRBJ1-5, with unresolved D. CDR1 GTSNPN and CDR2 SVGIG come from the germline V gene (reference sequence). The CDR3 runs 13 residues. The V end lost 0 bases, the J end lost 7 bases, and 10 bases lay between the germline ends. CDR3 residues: CAWSVRGHQPQHF. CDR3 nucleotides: TGTGCCTGGAGTGTACGTGGGCACCAGCCCCAGCATTTT.

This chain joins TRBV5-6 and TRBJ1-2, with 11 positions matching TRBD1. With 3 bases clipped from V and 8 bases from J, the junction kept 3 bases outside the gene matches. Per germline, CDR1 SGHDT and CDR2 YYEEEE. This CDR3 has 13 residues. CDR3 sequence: CASSWTGGGGYTF. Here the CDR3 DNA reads TGTGCCAGCAGCTGGACAGGGGGCGGGGGCTACACCTTC.

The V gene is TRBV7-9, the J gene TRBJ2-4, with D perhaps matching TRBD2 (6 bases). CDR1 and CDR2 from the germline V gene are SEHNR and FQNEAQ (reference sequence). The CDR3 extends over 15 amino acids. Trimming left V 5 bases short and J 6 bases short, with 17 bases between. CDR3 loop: CASSPRRGLGNIQYF. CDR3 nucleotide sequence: TGTGCCAGCAGCCCCCGGAGGGGATTGGGAAACATTCAGTACTTC.

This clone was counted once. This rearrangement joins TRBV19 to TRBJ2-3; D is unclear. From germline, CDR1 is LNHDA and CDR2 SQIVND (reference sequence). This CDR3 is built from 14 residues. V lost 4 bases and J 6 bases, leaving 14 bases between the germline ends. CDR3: CASSRPYEKDTQYF. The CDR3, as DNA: TGTGCCAGTAGTAGGCCGTACGAGAAGGATACGCAGTATTTT.

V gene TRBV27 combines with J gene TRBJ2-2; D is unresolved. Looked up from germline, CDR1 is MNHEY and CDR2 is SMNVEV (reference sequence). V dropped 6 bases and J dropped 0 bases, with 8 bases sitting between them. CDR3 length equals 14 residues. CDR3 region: CASRVASNTGELFF. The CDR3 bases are TGTGCCAGCAGGGTGGCATCGAACACCGGGGAGCTGTTTTTT.

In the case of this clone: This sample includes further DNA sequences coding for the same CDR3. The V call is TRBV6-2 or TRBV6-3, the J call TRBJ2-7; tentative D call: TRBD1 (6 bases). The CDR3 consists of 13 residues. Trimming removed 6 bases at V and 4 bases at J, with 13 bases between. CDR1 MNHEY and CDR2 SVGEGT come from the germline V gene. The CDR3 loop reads CASSSGHLYEQYF. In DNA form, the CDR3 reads TGTGCCAGCAGCTCGGGACACCTATACGAGCAGTACTTC.

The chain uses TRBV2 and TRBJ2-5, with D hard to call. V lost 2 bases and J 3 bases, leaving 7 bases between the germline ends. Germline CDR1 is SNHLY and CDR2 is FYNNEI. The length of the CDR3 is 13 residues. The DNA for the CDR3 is TGTGCCAGCAGTGAATACTTCAAAGAGACCCAGTACTTC. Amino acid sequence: CASSEYFKETQYF.

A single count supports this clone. The CDR3 sequence is CASSPKRWASYTEAFF. In nucleotides, the CDR3 is TGTGCCAGTAGTCCTAAAAGATGGGCCAGCTACACTGAAGCTTTCTTT. This chain connects TRBV19 to TRBJ1-1; no clear D. V gave up 5 bases and J gave up 3 bases, with 19 bases separating them. The CDR3 totals 16 residues. The germline gives CDR1 LNHDA, CDR2 SQIVND (reference sequence).

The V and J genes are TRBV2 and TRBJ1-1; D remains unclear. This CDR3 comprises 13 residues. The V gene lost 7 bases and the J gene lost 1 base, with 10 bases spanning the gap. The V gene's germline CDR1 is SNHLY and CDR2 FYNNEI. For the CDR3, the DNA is TGTGCCAGCATAAGTCAGGCGAACACTGAAGCTTTCTTT. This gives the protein CASISQANTEAFF.

Written as DNA, the CDR3 is TGTGCCAGCAGCGATAACAGGGGCTCTGGGGCCAACGTCCTGACTTTC. Its protein product is CASSDNRGSGANVLTF. The chain combines TRBV9 with TRBJ2-6, with 7 bases lining up with TRBD1. CDR1 and CDR2 (germline): SGDLS, YYNGEE. The V segment lost 3 bases and the J segment 0 bases; nucleotides outside the gene matches: 3. CDR3 length: 16 amino acids.

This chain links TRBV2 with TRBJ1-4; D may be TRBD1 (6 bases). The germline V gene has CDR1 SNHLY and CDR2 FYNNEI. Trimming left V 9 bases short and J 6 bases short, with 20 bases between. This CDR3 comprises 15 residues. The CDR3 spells CASRIRGVLDEKLFF. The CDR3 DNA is TGTGCCAGTAGAATCAGGGGCGTTCTTGATGAAAAACTGTTTTTT.

The CDR3 DNA reads TGTGCCAGCAGCCGGACCACAGATACGCAGTATTTT. Translated: CASSRTTDTQYF. This sequence joins TRBV7-8 and TRBJ2-3; no firm D call. The CDR3 is 12 amino acids. The germline V and J ends were trimmed by 5 bases and 2 bases, with 5 bases remaining between them. Looked up from germline, CDR1 is SGHVS and CDR2 is FQNEAQ.

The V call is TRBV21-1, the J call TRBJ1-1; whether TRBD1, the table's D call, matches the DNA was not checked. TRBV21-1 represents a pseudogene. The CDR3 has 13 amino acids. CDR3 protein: CASSKKTAGEAFF. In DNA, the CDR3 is TGTGCCAGCAGCAAAAAGACAGCTGGTGAAGCTTTCTTT.

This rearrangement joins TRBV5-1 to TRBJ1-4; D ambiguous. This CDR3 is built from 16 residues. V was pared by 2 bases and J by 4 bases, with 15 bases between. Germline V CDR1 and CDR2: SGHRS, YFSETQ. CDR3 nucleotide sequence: TGCGCCAGCAGCTTATTACTGGACGGGAATAATGAAAAACTGTTTTTT. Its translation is CASSLLLDGNNEKLFF.

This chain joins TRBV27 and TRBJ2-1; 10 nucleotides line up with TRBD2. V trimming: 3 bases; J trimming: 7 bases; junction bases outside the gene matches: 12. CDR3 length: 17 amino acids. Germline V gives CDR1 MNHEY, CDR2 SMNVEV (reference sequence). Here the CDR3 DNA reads TGTGCCAGCAGTTTGCTAGCGGGAGATCTTATTAGGAATGAGCAGTTCTTC. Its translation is CASSLLAGDLIRNEQFF.

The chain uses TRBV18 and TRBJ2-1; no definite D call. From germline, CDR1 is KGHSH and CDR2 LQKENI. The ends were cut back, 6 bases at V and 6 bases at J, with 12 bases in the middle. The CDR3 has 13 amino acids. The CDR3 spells CASSYTQANEQFF. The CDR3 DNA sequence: TGTGCCAGCTCCTATACCCAGGCCAATGAGCAGTTCTTC. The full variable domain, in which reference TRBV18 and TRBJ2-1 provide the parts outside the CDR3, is NAGVMQNPRHLVRRRGQEARLRCSPMKGHSHVYWYRQLPEEGLKFMVYLQKENIIDESGMPKERFSAEFPKEGPSILRIQQVVRGDSAAYFCASSYTQANEQFFGPGTRLTVL.

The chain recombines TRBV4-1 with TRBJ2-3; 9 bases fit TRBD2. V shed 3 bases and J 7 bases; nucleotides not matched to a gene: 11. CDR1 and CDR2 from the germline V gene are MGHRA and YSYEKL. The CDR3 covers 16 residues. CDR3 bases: TGCGCCAGCAGCCATATCCTAGCGGGAAGCACTCATACGCAGTATTTT. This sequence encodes CASSHILAGSTHTQYF.

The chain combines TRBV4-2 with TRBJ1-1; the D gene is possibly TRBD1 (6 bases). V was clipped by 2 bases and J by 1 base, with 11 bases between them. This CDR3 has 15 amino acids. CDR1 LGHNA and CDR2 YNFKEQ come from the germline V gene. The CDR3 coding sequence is TGTGCCAGCAGCCAAATAACACAGGGGAACACTGAAGCTTTCTTT. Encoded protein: CASSQITQGNTEAFF.

The DNA of the CDR3 is TGTGCCACGGGGCCGAGGGACCCGGGTTGGACCCAGCATTTT. Translation: CATGPRDPGWTQHF. The V call is TRBV19, the J call TRBJ1-5, with a possible D match to TRBD1 (5 bases). V was cut by 10 bases and J by 11 bases, with 24 bases left in between. This CDR3 has 14 amino acids. The germline CDR1 and CDR2 sequences are LNHDA and SQIVND (reference sequence).